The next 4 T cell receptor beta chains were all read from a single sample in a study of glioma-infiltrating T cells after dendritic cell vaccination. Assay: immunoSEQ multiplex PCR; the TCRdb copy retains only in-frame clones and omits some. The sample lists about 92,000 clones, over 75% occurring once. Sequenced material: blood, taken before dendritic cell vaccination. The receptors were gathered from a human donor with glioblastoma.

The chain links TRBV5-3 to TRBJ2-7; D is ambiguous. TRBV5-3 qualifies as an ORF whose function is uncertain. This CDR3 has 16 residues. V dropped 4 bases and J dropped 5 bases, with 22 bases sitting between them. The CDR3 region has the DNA TGTGCCAGAAGCCGTATCGACTCTTGGCGTCGGGACGAGCAGTACTTC. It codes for CARSRIDSWRRDEQYF.

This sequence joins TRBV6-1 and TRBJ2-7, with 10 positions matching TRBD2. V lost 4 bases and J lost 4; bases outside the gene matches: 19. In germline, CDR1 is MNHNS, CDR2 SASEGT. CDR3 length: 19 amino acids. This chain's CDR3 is CASSGREIGQRGGLYEQYF. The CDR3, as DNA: TGTGCCAGCAGTGGAAGAGAAATTGGCCAGCGGGGGGGACTATACGAGCAGTACTTC.

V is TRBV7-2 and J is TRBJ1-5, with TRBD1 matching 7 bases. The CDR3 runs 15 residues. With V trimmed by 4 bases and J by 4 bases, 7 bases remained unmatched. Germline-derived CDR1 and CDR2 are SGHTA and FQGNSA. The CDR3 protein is CASSSGDSANQPQHF. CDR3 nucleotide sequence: TGTGCCAGCAGCTCAGGGGACAGCGCTAATCAGCCCCAGCATTTT.

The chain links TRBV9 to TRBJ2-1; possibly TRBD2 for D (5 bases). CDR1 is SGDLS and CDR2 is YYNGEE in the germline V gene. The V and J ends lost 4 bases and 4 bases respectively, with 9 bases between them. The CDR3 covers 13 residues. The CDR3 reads CASSPPGYNEQFF. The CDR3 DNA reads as TGTGCCAGCAGCCCCCCGGGGTACAATGAGCAGTTCTTC.